The subject of this entry is one TCR beta chain. The sample originates from a study of cytomegalovirus exposure and HLA in healthy donors. Study summary: Clustering assigned roughly 81% of the approximately 400 genotyped donors to the Caucasian-associated ancestry cluster.

Per the germline V gene, CDR1 is SGHNT and CDR2 is YYREEE (reference sequence). V trimming: 4 bases; J trimming: 1 base; junction bases outside the gene matches: 5. This CDR3 region has 16 residues. A multiplex PCR was run with 60 Vbeta primers and 13 Jbeta primers. TCRdb keeps only in-frame clones here, not all; method: immunoSEQ multiplex PCR. The sample gives about 170,000 clones, 82% of which show up once; less than 2% is in the top ten. The chain joins TRBV5-4 to TRBJ1-3, with 10 bases fitting TRBD1. This clonotype was sampled from a male donor in good health and CMV-seronegative. Input material: PBMCs. CDR3 sequence reads: CASSATGGVSGNTIYF. CDR3 DNA sequence: TGTGCCAGCAGCGCGACAGGGGGCGTTTCTGGAAACACCATATATTTT.